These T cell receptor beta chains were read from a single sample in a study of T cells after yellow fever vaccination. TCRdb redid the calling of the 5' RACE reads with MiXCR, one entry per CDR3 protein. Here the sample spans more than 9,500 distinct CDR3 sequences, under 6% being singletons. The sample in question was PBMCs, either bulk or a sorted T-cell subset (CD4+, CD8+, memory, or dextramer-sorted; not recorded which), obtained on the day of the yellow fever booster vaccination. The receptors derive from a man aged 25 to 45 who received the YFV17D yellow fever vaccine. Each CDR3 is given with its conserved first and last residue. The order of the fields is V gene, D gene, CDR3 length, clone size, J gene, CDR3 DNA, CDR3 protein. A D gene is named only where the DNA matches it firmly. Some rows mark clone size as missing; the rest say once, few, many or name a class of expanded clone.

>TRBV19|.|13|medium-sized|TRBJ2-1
TGTGCCAGTAGTACTGCCCGACAGAATGAGCAGTTCTTC
CASSTARQNEQFF
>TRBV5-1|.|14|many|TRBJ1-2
TGCGCCAGCAGCCCACAAGACGGCTCCTATGGCTACACCTTC
CASSPQDGSYGYTF
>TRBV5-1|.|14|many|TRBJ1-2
TGCGCCAGCAGCGAGCGAGGGACACACTATGGCTACACCTTC
CASSERGTHYGYTF
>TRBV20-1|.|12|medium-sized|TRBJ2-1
TGCAGTGCTTCACAGGGGGGGGATGAGCAGTTCTTC
CSASQGGDEQFF
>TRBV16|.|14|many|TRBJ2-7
TGTGCCAGCAGCCAAGGCCAGGGCCCCTACGAGCAGTACTTC
CASSQGQGPYEQYF
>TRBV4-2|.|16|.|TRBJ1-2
TGTGCCAGCAGCCAAGCTGGGACATGGGGTAAGTATGGCTACACCTTC
CASSQAGTWGKYGYTF
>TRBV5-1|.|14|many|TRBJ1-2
TGCGCCAGCAGCTTGGACGCGGGTAACTATGGCTACACCTTC
CASSLDAGNYGYTF
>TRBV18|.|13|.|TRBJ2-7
TGTGCCAGCTCAATGGACGGATCCTACGAGCAGTACTTC
CASSMDGSYEQYF
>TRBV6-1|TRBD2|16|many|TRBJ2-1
TGTGCCAGCAGCTCTTCCTCACTAGCGGTCTACAATGAGCAGTTCTTC
CASSSSSLAVYNEQFF
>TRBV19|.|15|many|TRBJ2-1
TGTGCCAGTAGACAGGGTCGGGGATATTACAATGAGCAGTTCTTC
CASRQGRGYYNEQFF
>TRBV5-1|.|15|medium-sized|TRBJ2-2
TGCGCCAGCAGCCCTACACTAGCCCACACCGGGGAGCTGTTTTTT
CASSPTLAHTGELFF
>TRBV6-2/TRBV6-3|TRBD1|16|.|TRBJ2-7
TGTGCCAGCGGTTACTCTCCCGGGACAGGGGGCTACGAGCAGTACTTC
CASGYSPGTGGYEQYF
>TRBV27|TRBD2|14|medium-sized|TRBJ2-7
TGTGCCAGCAGTTCAAGAGCGGGAGCCTACGAGCAGTACTTC
CASSSRAGAYEQYF
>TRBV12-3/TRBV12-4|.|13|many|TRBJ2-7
TGTGCCAGCAGTCGGAGGGGACCCTACGAGCAGTACTTC
CASSRRGPYEQYF
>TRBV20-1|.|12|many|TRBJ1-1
TGCAGTGCTAGTTCCGATAACACTGAAGCTTTCTTT
CSASSDNTEAFF
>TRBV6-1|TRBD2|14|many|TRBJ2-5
TGTGCCAGCAGAAACCTAGCGGGAGCAGAGACCCAGTACTTC
CASRNLAGAETQYF
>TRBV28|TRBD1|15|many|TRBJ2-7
TGTGCCAGCAGTTTAGGCGGGCGCAGGGGGCGAGAGCAGTACTTC
CASSLGGRRGREQYF
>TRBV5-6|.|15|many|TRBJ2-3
TGTGCCAGCAGCCCCTCCGGCTCCTCCACAGATACGCAGTATTTT
CASSPSGSSTDTQYF
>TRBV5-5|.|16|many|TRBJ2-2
TGTGCCAGCAGCTTGCGGAGACAGCAGAACACCGGGGAGCTGTTTTTT
CASSLRRQQNTGELFF
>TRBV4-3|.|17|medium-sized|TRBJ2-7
TGCGCCAGCAGCCAAGCCCGCCCGACCTTGGTGCCCTACGAGCAGTACTTC
CASSQARPTLVPYEQYF
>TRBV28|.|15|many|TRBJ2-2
TGTGCCAGCAGTTTAACAGGGCTGAACACCGGGGAGCTGTTTTTT
CASSLTGLNTGELFF
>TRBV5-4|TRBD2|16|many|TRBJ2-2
TGTGCCAGCAGCTTTAGGACTAGCGGACTCACCGGGGAGCTGTTTTTT
CASSFRTSGLTGELFF
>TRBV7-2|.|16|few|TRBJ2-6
TGTGCCAGCCGTCTGGCAAGGGCTGCTGGGGCCAACGTCCTGACTTTC
CASRLARAAGANVLTF
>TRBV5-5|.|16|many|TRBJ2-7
TGTGCCAGCAGCTGGGGTCCGTCCCTGAACTCCTACGAGCAGTACTTC
CASSWGPSLNSYEQYF
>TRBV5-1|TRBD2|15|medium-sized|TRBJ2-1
TGCGCCAGCAGCGGGGGAGGGAGCTCCTACAATGAGCAGTTCTTC
CASSGGGSSYNEQFF
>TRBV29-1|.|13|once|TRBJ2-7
TGCAGCGTTGATGTAATGCAGGGGTACGAGCAGTACTTC
CSVDVMQGYEQYF
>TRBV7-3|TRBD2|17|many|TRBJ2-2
TGTGCCAGCAGCTCCGGGAGGGTTGGACACAACACCGGGGAGCTGTTTTTT
CASSSGRVGHNTGELFF
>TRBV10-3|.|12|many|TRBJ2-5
TGTGCCATCAGTGAGCAGCGGGAGACCCAGTACTTC
CAISEQRETQYF
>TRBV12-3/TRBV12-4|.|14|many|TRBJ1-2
TGTGCCAGCAGTGCAAGTCTCTATGGGGATGGCTACACCTTC
CASSASLYGDGYTF
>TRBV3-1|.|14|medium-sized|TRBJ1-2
TGTGCCAGCAGCCAAGCAACAGGTGGAGGGGGCTACACCTTC
CASSQATGGGGYTF
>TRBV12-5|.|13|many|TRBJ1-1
TGTGCTAGTGGTCCGCGGGGGAACACTGAAGCTTTCTTT
CASGPRGNTEAFF
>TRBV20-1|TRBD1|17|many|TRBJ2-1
TGCAGTGCCCTCAGGACCAGGGGGCAAATCTATTACAATGAGCAGTTCTTC
CSALRTRGQIYYNEQFF
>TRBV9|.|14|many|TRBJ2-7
TGTGCCAGCAGCCCTGCGTTATCTCGCTACGAGCAGTACTTC
CASSPALSRYEQYF
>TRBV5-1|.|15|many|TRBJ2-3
TGCGCCAGCAGCTTAGTGACTCTTAGCACAGATACGCAGTATTTT
CASSLVTLSTDTQYF
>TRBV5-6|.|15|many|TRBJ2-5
TGTGCCAGCAGCTTGCAACTGGCACTTGGCGAGACCCAGTACTTC
CASSLQLALGETQYF
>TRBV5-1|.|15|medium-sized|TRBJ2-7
TGCGCCAGCAGGGTAGGGACGGGAGCTTCTTACGAGCAGTACTTC
CASRVGTGASYEQYF
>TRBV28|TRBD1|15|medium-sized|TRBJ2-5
TGTGCCAGCAGTTTATTGCAGGGGGTTCATGAGACCCAGTACTTC
CASSLLQGVHETQYF
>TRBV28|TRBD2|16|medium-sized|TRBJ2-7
TGTGCCAGCAGTTTAAACGCGGGAGGAGCGGGAAGGGAGCAGTACTTC
CASSLNAGGAGREQYF
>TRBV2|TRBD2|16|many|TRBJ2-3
TGTGCCAGCAGCGAGTGGAAAGCGGGAGTCGAAGATACGCAGTATTTT
CASSEWKAGVEDTQYF
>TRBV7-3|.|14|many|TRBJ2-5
TGTGCCAGCAGCCCGGGTACCGGTTCGGGGACCCAGTACTTC
CASSPGTGSGTQYF
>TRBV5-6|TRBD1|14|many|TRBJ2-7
TGTGCCAGCAGCTTGGCCAGGGGGTATTACGAGCAGTACTTC
CASSLARGYYEQYF
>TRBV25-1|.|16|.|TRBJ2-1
TGTGCCAGCAGTCCAACCAATAGGCGGGCCTACAATGAGCAGTTCTTC
CASSPTNRRAYNEQFF
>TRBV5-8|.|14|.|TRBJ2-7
TGTGCCATCAGCCCCGGACAGATCTTCTACGAGCAGTACTTC
CAISPGQIFYEQYF
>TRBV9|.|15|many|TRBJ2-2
TGTGCCAGCAGCCCACGAGAGGGGATGGCCGGGGAGCTGTTTTTT
CASSPREGMAGELFF
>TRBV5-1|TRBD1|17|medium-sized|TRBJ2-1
TGCGCCAGCAGCCTCCGGAGACAGGGGGGGGATTACAATGAGCAGTTCTTC
CASSLRRQGGDYNEQFF
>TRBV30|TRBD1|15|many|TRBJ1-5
TGTGCCTGGAGCCACGGAGGGACAGGGGGCAAGCCCCAGCATTTT
CAWSHGGTGGKPQHF
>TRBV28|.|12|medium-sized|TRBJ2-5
TGTGCCAGCAGTCGCAAAAAAGAGACCCAGTACTTC
CASSRKKETQYF
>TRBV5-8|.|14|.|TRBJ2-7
TGTGCCAGCAGCCCCGGGCAGCTCTCCTACGAGCAGTACTTC
CASSPGQLSYEQYF
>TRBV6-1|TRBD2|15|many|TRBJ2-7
TGTGCCAGCAGTGAAGCCTCGGGAGGCCCGTGGGAGCAGTACTTC
CASSEASGGPWEQYF
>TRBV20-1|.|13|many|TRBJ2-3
TGCAGACTTATATCGCGATTCACAGATACGCAGTATTTT
CRLISRFTDTQYF
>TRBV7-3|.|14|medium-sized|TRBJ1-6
TGTGCCAGCAGCTTGTACAGAGCGAATTCACCCCTCCACTTT
CASSLYRANSPLHF
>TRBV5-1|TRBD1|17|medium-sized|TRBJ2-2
TGCGCCAGCAGCACCCCACCACAGGGGAAAAACACCGGGGAGCTGTTTTTT
CASSTPPQGKNTGELFF
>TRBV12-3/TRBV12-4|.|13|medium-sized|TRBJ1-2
TGTGCCAGCAGTTTGGGGGGTAACTATGGCTACACCTTC
CASSLGGNYGYTF
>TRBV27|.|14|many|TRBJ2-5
TGTGCCAGCAGTTTGTCTGGGTACGGGGAGACCCAGTACTTC
CASSLSGYGETQYF
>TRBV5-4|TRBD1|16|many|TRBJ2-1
TGTGCCAGCAGTTTTAGGACAGGGGGGTCCTACAATGAGCAGTTCTTC
CASSFRTGGSYNEQFF
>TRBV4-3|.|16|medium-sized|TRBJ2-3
TGCGCCAGCAGCCAAACCTCGGGGGAGTTACCAGATACGCAGTATTTT
CASSQTSGELPDTQYF